This T cell receptor beta chain was sequenced during a study of cytomegalovirus exposure and HLA in healthy donors (dated by TCRdb to about 2017). Study-level background: An earlier analysis of several hundred of the donors reported 250 to 300 Gb of sequence data and around 110 million unique TCR beta sequences from 150 million to 200 million T cells. Approximately 310 gigabases of sequencing data and approximately 85 million unique TCR sequences were included in an early release covering about 600 HLA-typed donors. Of the roughly 410 genotyped donors, less than 90% were placed in the genetic ancestry cluster associated with self-reported Caucasian donors. The study aimed to test whether cataloging public T cell receptors could reveal signatures of past pathogen exposure. The T cell repertoires of about 700 subjects were profiled by immunosequencing and related to cytomegalovirus serostatus. A separate validation cohort of about 110 different subjects was used in addition to the roughly 700-subject first cohort. High-throughput TCR immunosequencing, statistical association of individual TCRs with disease status, and machine learning were combined to predict cytomegalovirus infection status. A later analysis re-analyzed previously published TCR beta repertoires from about 730 donors and added high-resolution HLA genotyping to study TCR occurrence patterns. The later analysis used no new phenotypic data to find candidate immune exposures, relying instead on TCR beta sequences and their occurrence across donors. An earlier analysis of 500 to 650 of the donors applied high-throughput TCR beta sequencing to assess whether each TCR beta V gene segment acted as functional or pseudogenic. Donor age, sex, ethnicity and CMV serostatus were collected together with the repertoire data. In a later genetic analysis, genome-wide SNP genotypes for about 55% of the roughly 700 donors were used, and that subset was treated as a discovery cohort. Every discovery cohort repertoire had been produced on one sequencing platform. HLA typing included class I and class II loci at four-digit resolution. The number of typed donors differed by locus: 629-630 for A, B, C, DRB1 and DQB1; 500 to 550 for DQA1; 600 to 610 for DPA1; and some 450 for DPB1. A handful of DR-DQ haplotypes were handled as single units for association and clustering because linkage in the cohort was strong. Among some 400 genotyped donors of the cohort, an average of roughly 230,000 unique TCR beta nucleotide sequences was sequenced per donor, of which 15% to 20% were non-productive. What the work shows at the level of the full study, not this receptor alone: In a later analysis, the rate of TCR association differed among HLA loci, with DRB1 alleles having the most associated TCRs and HLA-C alleles having the fewest. CMV serostatus was the only immune exposure information available for the cohort. Linkage disequilibrium might explain the correlated functional status among segregating V segments, but an unknown experimental factor could not be excluded. The authors suggested that the approach could potentially be extended to other disease states and immunological phenotypes. A later analysis reported that several top co-occurrence clusters appeared linked to parvovirus B19, influenza, CMV and Epstein-Barr virus. Most CMV-associated TCR beta chains appeared to be HLA-restricted in a later analysis, and the HLA associations seemed to be driven largely by CMV exposure. In the study, 150 to 200 TCR beta chains were listed as associated with cytomegalovirus. The 87-base-pair reads could not distinguish some IMGT-functional V segments, including TRBV6-2 and TRBV6-3, so those segments were excluded. Because HLA typing was unavailable for some donors at each locus, only the typed subset was used in association tests. Because counts were too low, some 17 rarely observed V segments, including chromosome 9 orphons, were left out of the earlier analysis of approximately 580 of the donors. In a later analysis, HLA-associated TCR beta chains were found to be more clonally expanded and to have lower generation probabilities than equally common non-associated chains. Roughly uniform sequencing depth across donors was assumed in presence/absence analyses, although this assumption may not hold. The cohort was sequenced for TCR beta chains only, and without alpha or paired-chain data the features that could be detected were limited. Most TCR sequences were observed very rarely across donors, whereas some public TCRs were present in many individuals. Strong co-occurrence of HLA alleles, especially DR and DQ, made assigning TCR associations to individual alleles difficult. An earlier analysis of approximately 500 of the donors showed that most TCR beta V segments appeared in productive rearrangements either about 87% or about 30% of the time, which broadly matched IMGT annotations. In vitro tests confirmed that a few of the cytomegalovirus-associated TCR beta chains recognize cytomegalovirus antigens. According to a later genetic analysis, donors in an Asian-associated ancestry cluster had fewer N-insertions in productive TCRs than the roughly 660-donor mean. In both the original and validation cohorts, the classifier was reported to diagnose cytomegalovirus status with high specificity and sensitivity. A further reported finding was that TCR beta sequences accurately predicted the HLA-A and HLA-B alleles for most subjects in the first cohort. An association between a missense DCLRE1C variant and V-gene and J-gene trimming of TCR beta chains was found in a later genetic analysis and replicated in an independent cohort. Specific HLA alleles were associated with more than 15,000 TCR beta sequences at a false discovery rate of 0.05 in a later analysis. A cluster of highly shared sequence variants was judged likely to be a technical artifact of the sequencing pipeline.

The library was generated by the immunoSEQ multiplex PCR assay. For the multiplex PCR, a mixture combining 60 forward primers for TCR Vbeta segments and 13 reverse primers for TCR Jbeta segments was used. The CDR3 region of rearranged TCR beta genes was amplified from genomic DNA by a multiplex PCR assay. On the Illumina HiSeq System, the amplified TCR beta libraries were sequenced as 87-base-pair reads. The study's own analysis went as follows. Across the 700 or so repertoires, a later analysis counted approximately 75 million unique TCR beta chains, approximately 12 million of which were shared by at least two donors. Raw reads were error-corrected and collapsed into unique sequences with a nearest-neighbor algorithm that merged closely related sequences to remove PCR and sequencing errors. To assign V, D and J gene segments, CDR3 sequences were aligned to IMGT reference sequences. For a sequence to be retained, a match of at least six nucleotides was required to both a V gene segment and a J gene segment. A rearrangement counted as productive if the CDR3 had no stop codons and remained in frame with V and J, and every other rearrangement counted as non-productive. Following IMGT convention, CDR3 was defined as the stretch from the second conserved V-encoded cysteine to the conserved J-encoded phenylalanine. Sequences without an unambiguous match to a single V gene segment were excluded from the earlier analysis of a few hundred of the donors. An earlier analysis of just under 600 of the donors called V segments functional above 56.7% productive rearrangements and segregating when the between-donor standard deviation exceeded 5%. A statistical classification framework was developed to diagnose cytomegalovirus status using the catalog of TCR beta chain sequences. In a later analysis, TCR nucleotide sequences were compared against IMGT/GENE-DB human TR gene sequences so that V and J genes could be assigned. The TCRdist pipeline was used in a later analysis to assign CDR3 sequences and most-parsimonious VDJ recombination scenarios. In a later analysis, each TCR beta chain was defined by its CDR3 amino acid sequence together with its V-gene family, and reads lacking a unique V-gene family were excluded. A later analysis removed 600 or so highly shared, low-generation-probability nucleotide sequences to deal with suspected cross-contamination and a sequencing artifact. For each public chain, a later analysis derived a clonal expansion index from normalized ranks of inferred template counts within each repertoire. In a later analysis, generation probabilities were computed with a VDJ recombination model fitted to out-of-frame rearrangements, and the resulting probabilities were checked against IGoR. Hypergeometric tests were used in a later analysis to score TCR-TCR, TCR-HLA and TCR-CMV co-occurrence, with a repertoire-size bias correction applied to the TCR pairs. In a later analysis, false discovery rates were estimated by permuting HLA or CMV assignments 20 times. In a later analysis, co-occurring TCRs were grouped using DBSCAN, and TCRdist sequence similarity was added for clustering within HLA-allele-positive subsets. Repertoires with fewer than 30,000 or more than 120,000 public chains were left out of co-occurrence clustering, as were five repertoires with anomalous nucleotide sharing. TCRdb took this table from immuneACCESS and kept in-frame rearrangements with V and J called. Such tables lack part of the clones; where checked against another copy, unresolved V genes explain under half of the gap, and the rest is unexplained. The V and J calls and clone size are taken from that table; D and trimming were inferred from the DNA. This sample has 95,000 to 150,000 clones in its table, and around three quarters of those were observed once. The top ten hold more than 1% of the sample.

The CDR3 starts with the cysteine, ends with the phenylalanine, and has 14 residues. Only the CDR3 DNA stays, 42 bases, in frame from base 1. Trimming takes 0 bases from V and 2 bases from J, and the germline ends sit 7 bases apart. The germline V gene gives CDR1 as MNHEY and CDR2 as SVGAGI. The cohort consisted of hundreds of healthy bone marrow donors. Cohort members were all nominally healthy when sampled, although unrecorded immune exposures were likely present. The donor tested CMV seronegative, placing the donor among the 350 to 400 seronegative members of the cohort. A peripheral blood sample was collected from each donor, and TCR beta sequencing was performed on peripheral blood mononuclear cells. The Qiagen DNeasy Blood Extraction Kit was used to extract genomic DNA from the blood cell samples. This clone turned up a few times. The antigen this receptor binds is unknown. No base-level quality is on record; no much larger clone is a single base apart.

Sequenced sample: PBMCs. The chain is made from TRBV6-5 and TRBJ2-5; TRBD2 could be the D gene, as 6 bases match. This receptor was identified in a female donor in good health and CMV-seronegative. The CDR3: CASSYSGGQETQYF. The sequenced DNA: TGTGCCAGCAGTTACTCGGGGGGACAAGAGACCCAGTACTTC.